The T cell receptor beta chain described here comes from a study of T cells after yellow fever vaccination. Whole-study context: The SMART-Seq v4 Ultra Low Input method served to prepare the low-cell-number fractions.

The sample holds many counts of this clonotype. The antigen is not known. Study-level points and caveats: Weaker overall was a secondary response that nonetheless peaked faster, on day 5 versus 15. Abundant clonotypes from the bulk population could contaminate FACS-sorted repertoires.

Germline CDR1 and CDR2: SQVTM and ANQGSEA. This CDR3 has 16 amino acids. V dropped 6 bases and J dropped 2; count of bases not matched to a gene: 13. They built TCR cDNA with 5'RACE template switching, a step that put in a universal primer site and UMIs. TCRdb re-analysed the 5' RACE reads in MiXCR, keeping a single row per CDR3 protein. The sample carries about 340,000 distinct CDR3 sequences, approximately 4% recorded once. V gene TRBV29-1 combines with J gene TRBJ2-1; 7 bases align to TRBD1. Sequencing used PBMCs, obtained 5 days after the yellow fever booster vaccination. The sequence was obtained from a man aged 18-30 years who received the YFV17D yellow fever vaccine. The CDR3 protein is CSVFLQGSGAYNEQFF. The DNA of the CDR3 is TGCAGCGTCTTCTTACAGGGGAGTGGGGCCTACAATGAGCAGTTCTTC.